This is a list of T cell receptor beta chains from one sample in a study of T-cell reconstitution after alpha-beta-depleted transplantation in children. In TCRdb, the PCR reads were re-called with MiXCR into one record per CDR3 protein. This table holds approximately 590,000 distinct CDR3 sequences, 10% found once. Sequencing was performed on PBMCs from the stem cell graft donor, taken from the stem cell graft. Receptor source: a human donor who donated a stem cell graft to a child with acute myeloid leukemia. CDR3s include the opening cysteine and the closing phenylalanine or tryptophan. D genes are given only for firm matches. Clone size is given for some rows only: seen once, a few or many times, or a class if the clone is expanded.

J: TRBJ1-4; size: .; D: .; V: TRBV7-2; length: 13; DNA: TGTGCCAGCAGCTTAGCAAGGGTCGAAAAACTGTTTTTT; CDR3: CASSLARVEKLFF
J: TRBJ1-4; size: many; D: .; V: TRBV12-3/TRBV12-4; length: 15; DNA: TGTGCCAGCTCCCAATCGCGGACCTTGAATGAAAAACTGTTTTTT; CDR3: CASSQSRTLNEKLFF
J: TRBJ2-2; size: .; D: .; V: TRBV11-1; length: 15; DNA: TGTGCCAGCAGCCGCCCCGGGACCCCGGGCGGGGAGCTGTTTTTT; CDR3: CASSRPGTPGGELFF
J: TRBJ2-7; size: few; D: TRBD2; V: TRBV2; length: 16; DNA: TGTGCCAGCAGTGCTTCACGGGAGGGCCCTGGGTACGAGCAGTACTTC; CDR3: CASSASREGPGYEQYF
J: TRBJ1-4; size: few; D: TRBD1; V: TRBV5-5; length: 16; DNA: TGTGCCAGCAGCTTGGGTCCCGGGACAGAAAGGGAAAAACTGTTTTTT; CDR3: CASSLGPGTEREKLFF
J: TRBJ2-3; size: many; D: .; V: TRBV6-5; length: 14; DNA: TGTGCCAGCAGTTACGCCACGGAGGCAGATACGCAGTATTTT; CDR3: CASSYATEADTQYF
J: TRBJ2-7; size: many; D: .; V: TRBV25-1; length: 14; DNA: TGTGCCAGCAGTGAATCGGCGGGCCTTCCCGAGCAGTACTTC; CDR3: CASSESAGLPEQYF
J: TRBJ2-7; size: few; D: TRBD2; V: TRBV4-3; length: 15; DNA: TGCGCCAGCAGCCAAGAGGTAGCGGGCCCCTACGAGCAGTACTTC; CDR3: CASSQEVAGPYEQYF
J: TRBJ2-3; size: few; D: TRBD2; V: TRBV29-1; length: 17; DNA: TGCAGCGTTGTGGGGTTACTAGCGGGAGGGAGCACAGATACGCAGTATTTT; CDR3: CSVVGLLAGGSTDTQYF
J: TRBJ1-5; size: few; D: TRBD1; V: TRBV24-1; length: 17; DNA: TGTGCCACCAGTGAGGGGGCCAGGACAGGGGACGAGCAGCCCCAGCATTTT; CDR3: CATSEGARTGDEQPQHF
J: TRBJ1-5; size: .; D: .; V: TRBV19; length: 12; DNA: TGTGCCAGTAGTATTGCCAATCAGCCCCAGCATTTT; CDR3: CASSIANQPQHF
J: TRBJ2-4; size: few; D: .; V: TRBV7-2; length: 16; DNA: TGTGCCAGCAGCTTGGGCGGGTCGGGGATCCAAAACATTCAGTACTTC; CDR3: CASSLGGSGIQNIQYF
J: TRBJ1-4; size: .; D: .; V: TRBV11-2; length: 15; DNA: TGTGCCAGCAGCTTAACGCGTACAAGTAATGAAAAACTGTTTTTT; CDR3: CASSLTRTSNEKLFF
J: TRBJ2-5; size: few; D: .; V: TRBV10-3; length: 12; DNA: TGTGCCATCAGTGACGGCGGCGAGACCCAGTACTTC; CDR3: CAISDGGETQYF
J: TRBJ2-3; size: .; D: .; V: TRBV14; length: 15; DNA: TGTGCCAGCAGCCAAGTTGGAGGGGGAAAAGATACGCAGTATTTT; CDR3: CASSQVGGGKDTQYF
J: TRBJ1-5; size: many; D: .; V: TRBV6-2/TRBV6-3; length: 15; DNA: TGTGCCAGCAGTAGGCCCTCAGGGGCGGTACAGCCCCAGCATTTT; CDR3: CASSRPSGAVQPQHF
J: TRBJ2-3; size: .; D: TRBD2; V: TRBV5-6; length: 14; DNA: TGTGCCAGCAGCGCCCGCCGGGGGGGAGATACGCAGTATTTT; CDR3: CASSARRGGDTQYF
J: TRBJ2-3; size: many; D: TRBD2; V: TRBV3-1; length: 15; DNA: TGTGCCAGCAGCCAGGGGGACTATCGGACAGATACGCAGTATTTT; CDR3: CASSQGDYRTDTQYF
J: TRBJ2-4; size: few; D: .; V: TRBV12-3/TRBV12-4; length: 14; DNA: TGTGCCAGCAGTTCACACGGCGCCAAAAACATTCAGTACTTC; CDR3: CASSSHGAKNIQYF
J: TRBJ2-7; size: .; D: TRBD1; V: TRBV19; length: 15; DNA: TGTGCCAGTAGTACCGGGACAGGGGGGACCTACGAGCAGTACTTC; CDR3: CASSTGTGGTYEQYF
J: TRBJ2-7; size: .; D: .; V: TRBV20-1; length: 13; DNA: TGCAGTGCTAGGGTAATGGACGACTACGAGCAGTACTTC; CDR3: CSARVMDDYEQYF
J: TRBJ2-1; size: few; D: .; V: TRBV11-2; length: 17; DNA: TGTGCCAGCAGCTCTCCTAGGGACTCGAGCTCCTACAATGAGCAGTTCTTC; CDR3: CASSSPRDSSSYNEQFF
J: TRBJ2-6; size: .; D: TRBD2; V: TRBV3-1; length: 19; DNA: TGTGCCAGCAGCCAAGAAACTAGCGGAAGGCAATCTGGGGCCAACGTCCTGACTTTC; CDR3: CASSQETSGRQSGANVLTF
J: TRBJ2-7; size: few; D: .; V: TRBV3-1; length: 11; DNA: TGTGCCAGCAGCCATTTAAGCGAGCAGTACTTC; CDR3: CASSHLSEQYF
J: TRBJ2-7; size: .; D: TRBD2; V: TRBV3-1; length: 14; DNA: TGTGCCAGCTCAGACGGACTAGCCTCCGGCGAGCAGTACTTC; CDR3: CASSDGLASGEQYF
J: TRBJ2-3; size: few; D: .; V: TRBV7-2; length: 14; DNA: TGTGCCAGCCATCCGGGGAGTGGGACAGATACGCAGTATTTT; CDR3: CASHPGSGTDTQYF
J: TRBJ2-3; size: many; D: .; V: TRBV20-1; length: 12; DNA: TGCAGTGCGCGTAAGAGTCCAGATACGCAGTATTTT; CDR3: CSARKSPDTQYF
J: TRBJ2-1; size: few; D: .; V: TRBV6-5; length: 16; DNA: TGTGCCAGCAGTTACTATGGAGGGGGCGGGGGCAATGAGCAGTTCTTC; CDR3: CASSYYGGGGGNEQFF
J: TRBJ2-1; size: few; D: .; V: TRBV9; length: 16; DNA: TGTGCCAGCAGCTCCGCTCCCGCGGGTTCATACAATGAGCAGTTCTTC; CDR3: CASSSAPAGSYNEQFF
J: TRBJ2-4; size: .; D: .; V: TRBV11-2; length: 11; DNA: TGTGCCAGTCTCATCGGGAACATTCAGTACTTC; CDR3: CASLIGNIQYF
J: TRBJ2-7; size: few; D: .; V: TRBV28; length: 11; DNA: TGTGCCAGCAGGGTACAGGGACAGCAGTACTTC; CDR3: CASRVQGQQYF
J: TRBJ2-3; size: many; D: TRBD1; V: TRBV6-1; length: 15; DNA: TGTGCCAGCAAAAGGGGACAGGGGGCCACAGATACGCAGTATTTT; CDR3: CASKRGQGATDTQYF
J: TRBJ1-1; size: .; D: .; V: TRBV7-2; length: 16; DNA: TGTGCCAGCAGCTTCGCCCAGGCCAGGGGTGGGGCTGAAGCTTTCTTT; CDR3: CASSFAQARGGAEAFF
J: TRBJ2-7; size: .; D: .; V: TRBV15; length: 13; DNA: TGTGCCACCAGCGGAGGGGGGGCCGACGAGCAGTACTTC; CDR3: CATSGGGADEQYF
J: TRBJ2-1; size: many; D: TRBD2; V: TRBV7-2; length: 15; DNA: TGTGCCAGCAGCTTAGGTGGGACTAGGAACAATGAGCAGTTCTTC; CDR3: CASSLGGTRNNEQFF
J: TRBJ2-1; size: .; D: .; V: TRBV20-1; length: 13; DNA: TGCAGTGCTCCCCCCCGGCCCGACGGTGAGCAGTTCTTC; CDR3: CSAPPRPDGEQFF
J: TRBJ2-3; size: .; D: .; V: TRBV28; length: 15; DNA: TGTGCCAGCAGTCCCCCGGCTAGGGGCACAGATACGCAGTATTTT; CDR3: CASSPPARGTDTQYF
J: TRBJ1-1; size: .; D: TRBD1; V: TRBV18; length: 15; DNA: TGTGCCAGCTCACCACTGGACAGGGTGAACACTGAAGCTTTCTTT; CDR3: CASSPLDRVNTEAFF
J: TRBJ2-4; size: .; D: .; V: TRBV7-9; length: 16; DNA: TGTGCCAGCAGCTTAAGGGTCGGGGTAGCCAAAAACATTCAGTACTTC; CDR3: CASSLRVGVAKNIQYF
J: TRBJ2-5; size: few; D: TRBD2; V: TRBV20-1; length: 16; DNA: TGCAGTGCTCCCGGGACTAGCGGGAGGGCCCAGGAGACCCAGTACTTC; CDR3: CSAPGTSGRAQETQYF
J: TRBJ1-1; size: few; D: .; V: TRBV11-2; length: 12; DNA: TGTGCCAGCAGCTTTCCTAGAAGCCCAGCTTTCTTT; CDR3: CASSFPRSPAFF
J: TRBJ2-3; size: .; D: .; V: TRBV2; length: 15; DNA: TGTGCCAGCAGTGAAATGGAGGCGACTAGGTATCCGCAGTATTTT; CDR3: CASSEMEATRYPQYF
J: TRBJ2-2; size: many; D: .; V: TRBV24-1; length: 18; DNA: TGTGCCACCAGTGAAAGAAAGGGGCGAGCGGGTAACACCGGGGAGCTGTTTTTT; CDR3: CATSERKGRAGNTGELFF
J: TRBJ1-4; size: .; D: .; V: TRBV29-1; length: 13; DNA: TGCAGCGTTGAAAGGGGAAGGGATGAAAAACTGTTTTTT; CDR3: CSVERGRDEKLFF
J: TRBJ1-5; size: .; D: .; V: TRBV11-2; length: 16; DNA: TGTGCCAGCAGCTTACAGGGAGGGGCCTTCAATCAGCCCCAGCATTTT; CDR3: CASSLQGGAFNQPQHF
J: TRBJ1-1; size: few; D: .; V: TRBV12-3/TRBV12-4; length: 13; DNA: TGTGCCAGCACCCTCGCTCAGGGAACTGAAGCTTTCTTT; CDR3: CASTLAQGTEAFF
J: TRBJ2-1; size: .; D: TRBD2; V: TRBV10-3; length: 15; DNA: TGTGCCATCAGTGAGTCGGAGCTAGCGGGAAGTGAGCAGTTCTTC; CDR3: CAISESELAGSEQFF
J: TRBJ2-2; size: many; D: TRBD1; V: TRBV29-1; length: 13; DNA: TGCAGCGTGGAAACACAGGGGGCCGGGGAGCTGTTTTTT; CDR3: CSVETQGAGELFF
J: TRBJ2-7; size: many; D: TRBD2; V: TRBV7-9; length: 15; DNA: TGTGCCAGCAGCCCACCAACGGGAGGCTCCTACGAGCAGTACTTC; CDR3: CASSPPTGGSYEQYF
J: TRBJ2-1; size: many; D: TRBD2; V: TRBV7-8; length: 17; DNA: TGTGCCAGCAGCTCTCCGGGACTAGCGGGAGCCCCCAATGAGCAGTTCTTC; CDR3: CASSSPGLAGAPNEQFF
J: TRBJ2-5; size: .; D: .; V: TRBV7-2; length: 15; DNA: TGTGCCAGCAGCCGAGTGGAGGGACGGGGGGAGACCCAGTACTTC; CDR3: CASSRVEGRGETQYF
J: TRBJ2-1; size: .; D: .; V: TRBV18; length: 16; DNA: TGTGCCAGCTCACGCCTCCAGGGGCCCGCCTACAATGAGCAGTTCTTC; CDR3: CASSRLQGPAYNEQFF
J: TRBJ2-1; size: many; D: TRBD1; V: TRBV18; length: 15; DNA: TGTGCCAGCTCAATGACAGGGGTTGCGGATTATGAGCAGTTCTTC; CDR3: CASSMTGVADYEQFF